The 22 T cell receptor beta chains reported below all come from one sample, sequenced in a study of blood T cell repertoires in COVID-19. TCRdb's table, derived via immunoSEQ multiplex PCR, lists solely in-frame clones and lacks some. Among 95,000 to 150,000 clones listed, 86% were seen once. The material sequenced was peripheral blood. The receptor source for this set is a human donor in a cohort sampled during active COVID-19.

This chain uses TRBV30 with TRBJ2-7; 10 bases are a match to TRBD1. The CDR3 covers 18 residues. V shed 8 bases and J 2 bases; nucleotides not matched to a gene: 21. Germline CDR1 GTSNPN, CDR2 SVGIG (reference sequence). The CDR3 is CAHDAGQGRRVLPYEQYF. The CDR3 DNA reads as TGTGCCCACGACGCGGGACAGGGGAGAAGGGTGCTACCCTACGAGCAGTACTTC.

V usage is TRBV7-8 and J usage is TRBJ2-7; 11 bases are a match to TRBD1. The length of the CDR3 is 15 residues. In germline, CDR1 is SGHVS, CDR2 FQNEAQ. Trimming took 5 bases from V and 6 from J; bases not matched to a gene: 9. CDR3 in amino acids: CASSRTWTGGGEQYF. DNA for the CDR3: TGTGCCAGCAGCCGAACATGGACAGGGGGCGGCGAGCAGTACTTC. The whole variable domain, remainder taken from reference TRBV7-8 and TRBJ2-7, is GAGVSQSPRYKVAKRGQDVALRCDPISGHVSLFWYQQALGQGPEFLTYFQNEAQLDKSGLPSDRFFAERPEGSVSTLKIQRTQQEDSAVYLCASSRTWTGGGEQYFGPGTRLTVT.

This clone was counted between two and nine times. This chain uses TRBV7-8 with TRBJ2-1, with 8 bases identical to TRBD2. CDR3 size: 19 residues. The ends lost 1 base at V and 7 bases at J; junction bases unmatched: 18. CDR1 is SGHVS and CDR2 is FQNEAQ in the germline V gene. In DNA, the CDR3 is TGTGCCAGCAGCTTAGGGAGGGTAGGACCGGGAGGGCCGTTGAATGAGCAGTTCTTC. Translation gives CASSLGRVGPGGPLNEQFF.

The V and J genes are TRBV5-6 and TRBJ1-3; D perhaps matches TRBD1 (6 bases). V dropped 4 bases and J dropped 0 bases, with 20 bases sitting between them. Germline V CDR1 and CDR2: SGHDT, YYEEEE. This CDR3 contains 18 residues. CDR3 region: CASSATGSRAISGNTIYF. The CDR3, as DNA: TGTGCCAGCAGCGCCACAGGGAGTCGGGCTATCTCTGGAAACACCATATATTTT.

This chain joins TRBV30 and TRBJ2-5, with D unresolved. V was cut by 3 bases and J by 4 bases, with 9 bases left in between. CDR1 and CDR2 from the germline V gene are GTSNPN and SVGIG (reference sequence). The CDR3 is 12 amino acids. Here the CDR3 DNA reads TGTGCCTGGAGAGCTTCTCGAGAGACCCAGTACTTC. It encodes CAWRASRETQYF. Full variable domain (missing parts from reference TRBV30 and TRBJ2-5): SQTIHQWPATLVQPVGSPLSLECTVEGTSNPNLYWYRQAAGRGLQLLFYSVGIGQISSEVPQNLSASRPQDRQFILSSKKLLLSDSGFYLCAWRASRETQYFGPGTRLLVL.

V is TRBV3-1 (or the pseudogene TRBV3-2) and J is TRBJ1-1; 8 bases fit TRBD1. Germline lookup yields CDR1 LGHDT and CDR2 YNNKEL (reference sequence). The CDR3 consists of 18 residues. Trimming cost V 3 bases and J 4 bases; bases outside gene matches: 16. This chain's CDR3 is CASSHLHPPTGAVTEAFF. The DNA of the CDR3 is TGTGCCAGCAGCCACCTCCACCCCCCGACAGGGGCTGTCACTGAAGCTTTCTTT.

The sample holds a few counts of this clone. The rearrangement joins TRBV7-2 to TRBJ2-2, with 8 bases identical to TRBD1. The length of the CDR3 is 16 residues. V was clipped by 6 bases and J by 6 bases; unmatched bases: 12. CDR1 SGHTA and CDR2 FQGNSA come from the germline V gene. CDR3 sequence reads: CASRDPGGAEAGELFF. CDR3 DNA sequence: TGTGCCAGCAGAGATCCAGGGGGCGCCGAGGCCGGGGAGCTGTTTTTT.

The rearrangement links TRBV19 to TRBJ2-7; the match to TRBD2 covers 7 bases. CDR1 is LNHDA, CDR2 SQIVND, per germline (reference sequence). J gave up 2 bases and V 4 bases, and 8 bases lay outside the gene matches. This CDR3 comprises 15 residues. CDR3: CASSNSGTKAYEQYF. The CDR3 DNA reads as TGTGCCAGTAGTAACTCCGGGACTAAGGCCTACGAGCAGTACTTC.

This clone has only one observation. The chain combines TRBV24-1 with TRBJ2-3; 9 bases align to TRBD2. Trimming removed 5 bases from V and 4 bases from J; junction bases left unmatched: 12. The CDR3 consists of 17 residues. CDR1 KGHDR and CDR2 SFDVKD come from the germline V gene. The CDR3 loop reads CATSAPRREGHPDTQYF. In DNA form, the CDR3 reads TGTGCCACCAGTGCCCCAAGGCGGGAGGGCCACCCAGATACGCAGTATTTT.

V is TRBV30 and J is TRBJ1-5; D is perhaps TRBD1 (5 bases). This CDR3 region has 13 residues. Between the trimmed V and J ends, which lost 2 bases and 4 bases, there was a span of 9 bases. Germline lookup yields CDR1 GTSNPN and CDR2 SVGIG (reference sequence). The CDR3 DNA is TGTGCCTGGAGTACCAGGGTGAATCAGCCCCAGCATTTT. This codes for CAWSTRVNQPQHF.

This clone was found once. The CDR3 spells CASSSGVLTAPLHF. In DNA form, the CDR3 reads TGTGCCAGCAGCTCGGGGGTTTTGACGGCACCCCTCCACTTT. This chain uses TRBV7-2 with TRBJ1-6; a possible D gene is TRBD1 (5 bases). The CDR3 runs 14 residues. Trimming took 4 bases from V and 11 from J, leaving 15 bases between them. Germline loops: CDR1 SGHTA, CDR2 FQGNSA.

The chain uses TRBV28 and TRBJ2-2, with D perhaps TRBD2 (6 bases). The CDR3 spans 14 residues. Germline V gene sequence: CDR1 MDHEN, CDR2 SYDVKM. Trimming took 7 bases from V and 4 from J, leaving 13 bases between them. The CDR3 loop reads CASNVRGTTGELFF. CDR3 DNA: TGTGCCAGCAATGTACGGGGGACCACCGGGGAGCTGTTTTTT. Full variable domain (rest looked up from reference TRBV28 and TRBJ2-2): DVKVTQSSRYLVKRTGEKVFLECVQDMDHENMFWYRQDPGLGLRLIYFSYDVKMKEKGDIPEGYSVSREKKERFSLILESASTNQTSMYLCASNVRGTTGELFFGEGSRLTVL.

The J gene is TRBJ2-4, the V gene TRBV3-1 (or the pseudogene TRBV3-2); 8 bases match TRBD2. Germline values: CDR1 LGHDT, CDR2 YNNKEL (reference sequence). The CDR3 runs 16 residues. With V trimmed by 2 bases and J by 6 bases, 9 bases remained unmatched. In nucleotides, the CDR3 is TGTGCCAGCAGCCAATCCCTCGGACTAGCCGGAAACATTCAGTACTTC. Its translation is CASSQSLGLAGNIQYF.

This sequence joins TRBV28 and TRBJ2-1; TRBD2 matches at 9 bases. Germline V CDR1 and CDR2: MDHEN, SYDVKM. The CDR3 spans 17 residues. The trim removed 2 bases at V and 7 bases at J, leaving 12 bases unmatched. CDR3 region: CASSLLAVSGRQNEQFF. Written as DNA, the CDR3 is TGTGCCAGCAGTTTACTTGCGGTGAGCGGGAGGCAGAATGAGCAGTTCTTC.

CDR3 nucleotide sequence: TGTGCCAGCAGCTTGGTCTGGCTAGATGGGACCCAGTACTTC. This codes for CASSLVWLDGTQYF. This rearrangement joins TRBV5-8 to TRBJ2-5; D is ambiguous. The CDR3 runs to 14 residues. Germline CDR1 is SGHTS and CDR2 is YDEGEE. Trimming left V 0 bases short and J 7 bases short, with 13 bases between.

The chain recombines TRBV9 with TRBJ1-2, with D unclear. CDR1 is SGDLS, CDR2 YYNGEE, per germline. This CDR3 has 15 residues. Trimming pared 3 bases from V and 8 bases from J, leaving 20 bases between. The CDR3 loop reads CASSAREGAIRGYTF. The CDR3 coding sequence is TGTGCCAGCAGCGCTCGGGAGGGCGCGATCCGGGGCTACACCTTC.

The chain employs TRBV6-2 or TRBV6-3 and TRBJ1-2, with a weak D call TRBD1 (6 bases). V lost 2 bases and J lost 8, with 15 bases in between. This CDR3 contains 14 residues. Germline V gives CDR1 MNHEY, CDR2 SVGEGT. The CDR3 region has the DNA TGTGCCAGCAGTTACGGGGGCGACGGTTTGGGCTACACCTTC. Amino acids: CASSYGGDGLGYTF.

The rearrangement uses TRBV6-5 and TRBJ1-1; D perhaps matches TRBD1 (6 bases). V was shortened by 7 bases and J by 8 bases, with 17 bases between the two germline ends. CDR3 size: 13 residues. From germline, CDR1 is MNHEY and CDR2 SVGAGI. In DNA, the CDR3 is TGTGCCAGCACCAATCCCGGACAGCTAGAAGCTTTCTTT. Protein: CASTNPGQLEAFF.

V is TRBV19 and J is TRBJ1-1; 10 nucleotides line up with TRBD1. The germline CDR1 and CDR2 sequences are LNHDA and SQIVND (reference sequence). The CDR3 covers 15 residues. After removal of 10 bases from V and 5 bases from J, the junction contained 13 bases not matched to a gene. The CDR3 DNA is TGTGCCACGGGGTCCCGGGACAGGGGTCGGACTGAAGCTTTCTTT. It codes for CATGSRDRGRTEAFF.

This sequence joins TRBV28 and TRBJ2-5; TRBD1 agrees at 9 bases. With 5 bases clipped from V and 4 bases from J, the junction kept 2 bases outside the gene matches. Per the germline V gene, CDR1 is MDHEN and CDR2 is SYDVKM. The CDR3 is made up of 13 amino acids. The CDR3 loop reads CASSRTGAETQYF. In DNA, the CDR3 is TGTGCCAGCAGTAGGACAGGGGCAGAGACCCAGTACTTC.

The CDR3 spells CASSVATGIRTGELFF. The CDR3, as DNA: TGTGCCAGCAGCGTAGCTACCGGGATTAGAACCGGGGAGCTGTTTTTT. The J gene is TRBJ2-2, the V gene TRBV9; D is perhaps TRBD2 (5 bases). The V end lost 0 bases, the J end lost 5 bases, and 14 bases lay between the germline ends. The CDR3 consists of 16 residues. CDR1 is SGDLS, CDR2 YYNGEE, per germline.

The chain combines TRBV18 with TRBJ2-3, with 8 positions matching TRBD2. Per the germline V gene, CDR1 is KGHSH and CDR2 is LQKENI. The trim removed 3 bases at V and 13 bases at J, leaving 6 bases unmatched. This CDR3 has 12 residues. The CDR3 sequence is CASSPSSGVEYF. The CDR3 bases are TGTGCCAGCTCACCGAGTAGCGGGGTGGAGTATTTT.